Each of the 14 T cell receptor beta chains below was sequenced from the same sample in a study of T cells in localized non-small cell lung cancer. TCRdb keeps only in-frame clones here, not all; method: immunoSEQ multiplex PCR. The sample has around 41,000 clones, roughly 86% seen once; the top ten hold around 6.4%. The material sequenced was peripheral blood, taken before any cancer treatment. The receptor set was obtained from a man between 35 and 75 years old with stage I lung adenocarcinoma.

The chain joins TRBV5-4 to TRBJ1-1; the D is unclear. Germline V lookup: CDR1 SGHNT, CDR2 YYREEE (reference sequence). The ends were cut back, 3 bases at V and 8 bases at J, with 23 bases in the middle. The CDR3 totals 16 residues. The DNA of the CDR3 is TGTGCCAGCAGCTCCACCCGTCCAGACCCTTTCACAGAAGCTTTCTTT. Amino acid sequence: CASSSTRPDPFTEAFF.

This chain joins TRBV6-1 and TRBJ1-5; 8 bases are shared with TRBD1. Germline values: CDR1 MNHNS, CDR2 SASEGT. This CDR3 is built from 14 residues. V was clipped by 8 bases and J by 1 base; unmatched bases: 4. The CDR3: CASGRQGSNQPQHF. CDR3 sequence (DNA): TGTGCCAGCGGTAGACAGGGGAGCAATCAGCCCCAGCATTTT.

The V call is TRBV9, the J call TRBJ2-3; D gene unclear. CDR1 and CDR2 from the germline V gene are SGDLS and YYNGEE. This CDR3 contains 14 residues. Trimming took 4 bases from V and 2 from J, leaving 11 bases between them. The CDR3 loop reads CASSPDGFTDTQYF. CDR3 DNA: TGTGCCAGCAGCCCGGACGGATTCACAGATACGCAGTATTTT.

The chain couples TRBV30 to TRBJ1-1; D is ambiguous. V was clipped by 5 bases and J by 5 bases, with 18 bases between them. There are 14 residues in the CDR3. Per the germline V gene, CDR1 is GTSNPN and CDR2 is SVGIG (reference sequence). Here the CDR3 reads CAWGDEPRGTEAFF. In DNA form, the CDR3 reads TGTGCCTGGGGGGATGAACCGCGGGGAACTGAAGCTTTCTTT.

The chain joins TRBV10-3 to TRBJ2-1; D is perhaps TRBD1 (5 bases). CDR1 and CDR2 from the germline V gene are ENHRY and SYGVKD. V shed 6 bases and J shed 7 bases, with 19 bases lying between them. This CDR3 is built from 15 residues. CDR3 DNA sequence: TGTGCCATCAGGGACAACGGGTTGGGTAGGAATGAGCAGTTCTTC. Amino acid sequence: CAIRDNGLGRNEQFF.

The rearrangement joins TRBV7-3 to TRBJ1-5; 8 bases fit TRBD1. CDR3 size: 17 residues. The V gene's germline CDR1 is SGHTA and CDR2 FQGTGA. V was clipped by 1 base and J by 7 bases; unmatched bases: 12. The CDR3: CASSLIRTGKGVQPQHF. DNA for the CDR3: TGTGCCAGCAGCTTAATACGGACAGGGAAGGGGGTACAGCCCCAGCATTTT.

In this sample, this clone turned up once. The chain's CDR3 is CASRPDSIPTNEQFF. The DNA for the CDR3 is TGTGCCAGCAGACCTGACTCCATCCCCACGAATGAGCAGTTCTTC. The chain combines TRBV28 with TRBJ2-1; D not resolved. Germline V gives CDR1 MDHEN, CDR2 SYDVKM. The CDR3 sequence is 15 residues long. V lost 6 bases, J lost 7 bases, and 19 bases lay in between. The full variable domain, completed using reference TRBV28 and TRBJ2-1, is DVKVTQSSRYLVKRTGEKVFLECVQDMDHENMFWYRQDPGLGLRLIYFSYDVKMKEKGDIPEGYSVSREKKERFSLILESASTNQTSMYLCASRPDSIPTNEQFFGPGTRLTVL.

The chain recombines TRBV9 with TRBJ2-5; D remains ambiguous. V was shortened by 0 bases and J by 2 bases, with 11 bases between the two germline ends. The germline V gene has CDR1 SGDLS and CDR2 YYNGEE. CDR3 length equals 15 residues. CDR3 in amino acids: CASSVDGLYQETQYF. The CDR3 DNA follows: TGTGCCAGCAGCGTAGACGGGCTGTATCAAGAGACCCAGTACTTC.

This clone was counted a few times. V usage is TRBV28 and J usage is TRBJ2-2; D call uncertain. Trimming stripped 5 bases from V and 2 bases from J, with 9 bases between. The germline V gene encodes CDR1 MDHEN and CDR2 SYDVKM. The CDR3 is made up of 14 amino acids. This chain's CDR3 is CASSLLLNTGELFF. DNA for the CDR3: TGTGCCAGCAGTCTGCTACTAAACACCGGGGAGCTGTTTTTT.

The CDR3 DNA reads as TGTGCCAGCAGTTTATCCCCCCCCGTGGTGGGGGCCCTCTCCTACGAGCAGTACTTC. It encodes CASSLSPPVVGALSYEQYF. The rearrangement uses TRBV27 and TRBJ2-7; a possible D gene is TRBD1 (6 bases). Per the germline V gene, CDR1 is MNHEY and CDR2 is SMNVEV (reference sequence). Trimming removed 0 bases from V and 0 bases from J, with 21 bases in between. The CDR3 extends over 19 amino acids.

The genes are TRBV21-1 and TRBJ2-5; TRBD1, the D gene given by the table, was not confirmed from the DNA. TRBV21-1 is shown as a pseudogene. CDR3 length equals 15 residues. The CDR3 reads CASSSTDSSEETQYF. DNA for the CDR3: TGTGCCAGCAGCTCAACGGACAGCTCCGAGGAGACCCAGTACTTC.

This sequence joins TRBV14 and TRBJ2-1, with 7 bases identical to TRBD2. The CDR3 is 16 residues long. Germline V gene sequence: CDR1 SGHDN, CDR2 FVKESK. V was clipped by 2 bases and J by 6 bases; unmatched bases: 10. The CDR3 DNA sequence: TGTGCCAGCAGCCAACGAGGCGGGAGAAGACTCAATGAGCAGTTCTTC. Translation gives CASSQRGGRRLNEQFF.

J is TRBJ2-1 and V is TRBV28, with 7 nucleotides matching TRBD2. Germline V gene data show CDR1 as MDHEN and CDR2 as SYDVKM. The CDR3 covers 16 residues. The junction had 9 bases not matched to a gene; V was cut back by 4 bases and J by 3 bases. The CDR3 sequence: CASSSDPRDYYNEQFF. The CDR3 coding sequence is TGTGCCAGCAGTTCTGACCCCCGGGACTACTACAATGAGCAGTTCTTC. Supplemented by reference TRBV28 and TRBJ2-1, the full variable domain reads DVKVTQSSRYLVKRTGEKVFLECVQDMDHENMFWYRQDPGLGLRLIYFSYDVKMKEKGDIPEGYSVSREKKERFSLILESASTNQTSMYLCASSSDPRDYYNEQFFGPGTRLTVL.

The gene calls are TRBV5-4 and TRBJ2-7; 8 bases line up with TRBD1. CDR3 length: 14 amino acids. Per germline, CDR1 SGHNT and CDR2 YYREEE (reference sequence). Germline trimming cut 1 base from V and 7 bases from J; bases unmatched to any gene: 7. The CDR3 here is CASSLRQGAEEQYF. The CDR3 region has the DNA TGTGCCAGCAGCTTGCGTCAGGGGGCGGAAGAGCAGTACTTC.